A selection of T cell receptor beta chains follows, all from one sample in a study of shared clonotypes between healthy human individuals. TCRdb's table, derived via immunoSEQ multiplex PCR, lists solely in-frame clones and lacks some. The sample lists some 2,000,000 clones, more than 90% occurring once. Sequences were obtained from naive CD4+ T cells sorted from blood. Receptors were obtained from a young man in good health. CDR3s leave out the opening cysteine and the closing phenylalanine or tryptophan. Size tells how often a clone was seen (once, few, many) or the class of an expanded clone, and some rows leave it out.

11 TRBJ2-5 NA TRBV19 ASSISVFETQY
11 TRBJ1-4 NA TRBV7-9 ASSLEQGTGLF
12 TRBJ1-3 NA TRBV30 AWGQVHSGNTIY
11 TRBJ2-7 NA TRBV6-5 ASSPRTSGEQY
13 TRBJ1-4 NA TRBV28 ASSLSGTGVEKLF
13 TRBJ1-1 NA TRBV7-9 ASSRWDRVRSEAF
9 TRBJ2-1 NA TRBV6-5 ASRRRDEQF
12 TRBJ2-2 NA TRBV5-4 ASSRDRGTGELF
11 TRBJ2-3 NA TRBV5-1 ASSRDREDTQY
10 TRBJ1-5 NA TRBV28 ASNQGDQPQH
15 TRBJ2-3 NA TRBV5-4 ASSLGLAGGPTDTQY
14 TRBJ1-6 once TRBV7-2 ASSLVTGGMNSPLH
12 TRBJ2-7 NA TRBV2 ASSEQGKWYEQY
13 TRBJ1-2 NA TRBV7-2 ASSLGGGLDYGYT
14 TRBJ2-7 NA TRBV4-1 ASSQWARGRTYEQY
13 TRBJ1-2 NA TRBV30 AWSVRIGSPSGYT
12 TRBJ1-2 NA TRBV6-5 ASSPRQGLNGYT
11 TRBJ1-6 few TRBV2 ASSRLGGSPLH
17 TRBJ2-3 NA TRBV4-1 ASSQGQRGTSGGTDTQY
16 TRBJ1-1 NA TRBV4-1 ASSQDSRFLGGLTEAF
10 TRBJ1-4 NA TRBV5-8 ASSWHDEKLF
13 TRBJ1-1 NA TRBV6-5 ASSYSRQGRTEAF
12 TRBJ2-2 NA TRBV19 ASSPRAADGELF
16 TRBJ2-2 NA TRBV28 ASSSGGTSGGKTGELF
13 TRBJ2-1 once TRBV4-3 ASSQGLISYNEQF
12 TRBJ2-7 NA TRBV7-9 ASSLSQVSGEQY
13 TRBJ1-2 NA TRBV7-6 ASSSRDRGLYGYT
12 TRBJ2-2 NA TRBV30 AWSVLQGTGELF
12 TRBJ2-5 NA TRBV7-2 ASSLETGKETQY
13 TRBJ2-1 NA TRBV18 ASSTGTGPYNEQF
11 TRBJ1-2 NA TRBV5-1 ASSPSTNYGYT
14 TRBJ2-7 NA TRBV6-5 ASSYGGRGSAYEQY
12 TRBJ2-5 NA TRBV2 ASSESFQRETQY
14 TRBJ2-7 NA TRBV5-1 ASSPGSGGISYEQY
12 TRBJ2-7 NA TRBV5-4 ASSNAGSSYEQY
11 TRBJ1-6 once TRBV7-9 ASSLVGQSPLH
15 TRBJ2-6 NA TRBV19 ASSPGVGDSGANVLT
12 TRBJ2-7 NA TRBV6-1 ASSPGSSGYEQY
15 TRBJ1-3 NA TRBV7-2 ASSLEVTGDSGNTIY
15 TRBJ2-3 NA TRBV18 ASSPGARGSSTGTQY
12 TRBJ2-7 once TRBV9 ASSRGTGTYEQY
8 TRBJ2-3 once TRBV29-1 SGGSDTQY
12 TRBJ1-5 NA TRBV19 ASRKSGTNQPQH
10 TRBJ2-7 NA TRBV11-2 ASSPGAYEQY
11 TRBJ1-6 NA TRBV30 AWSPALNSPLH
14 TRBJ2-7 NA TRBV5-1 ASSLGTGDNSYEQY
13 TRBJ1-6 NA TRBV21-1 ASSIPGQGASPLH
14 TRBJ2-3 once TRBV14 ASSQGLPGGGYTQY
12 TRBJ2-7 NA TRBV11-2 ASSLSDRDAEQY
13 TRBJ2-4 few TRBV6-5 ASSYSVADEDIQY
11 TRBJ1-1 NA TRBV4-3 ASSQELGTEAF
12 TRBJ2-5 few TRBV10-3 AISESGTEETQY
11 TRBJ1-1 once TRBV6-1 ASRGQGDAEAF
12 TRBJ1-1 NA TRBV4-1 ASSQRAGNTEAF
14 TRBJ1-5 NA TRBV28 ASRYAGRYSNQPQH
11 TRBJ2-1 NA TRBV11-2 ASSAQERGDGF
13 TRBJ2-6 NA TRBV6-1 ASSDYGAGANVLT
11 TRBJ2-7 NA TRBV30 AWHRGPLVEQY
10 TRBJ1-1 NA TRBV30 ACARGETEAF